The rows below give T cell receptor beta chains drawn from one sample of a study of T cell responses to AZD1222 COVID-19 vaccine. Assay used: immunoSEQ multiplex PCR; TCRdb lists only in-frame clones, some missing. This table holds approximately 76,000 clones, just over 90% found once. This material consisted of peripheral blood, taken on day 0 of MenACWY control vaccination. Source of these receptors: an adult in good health. The CDR3 runs from the conserved cysteine through the conserved F or W. Each record gives: CDR3 length, V gene, D gene, J gene, CDR3 DNA, CDR3 protein. The D gene is left open where the match is weak.

14,TRBV9,.,TRBJ2-2,TGTGCCAGCAGCGGAGATAAAGAGGACGGGGAGCTGTTTTTT,CASSGDKEDGELFF
16,TRBV4-3,TRBD2,TRBJ2-3,TGCGCCAGCAGCCAATTCTCTAGCGGGACCACAGATACGCAGTATTTT,CASSQFSSGTTDTQYF
15,TRBV6-2/TRBV6-3,TRBD2,TRBJ2-7,TGTGCCAGCAGTTACATCGCGGGAGGGCCTTCCGAGCAGTACTTC,CASSYIAGGPSEQYF
15,TRBV7-8,TRBD1,TRBJ1-6,TGTGCCAGCAGCTCCTATGGACAGGGGAATTCACCCCTCCACTTT,CASSSYGQGNSPLHF
13,TRBV27,TRBD1,TRBJ2-3,TGTGCCAGCAGTTGGACAGGGAAAGATACGCAGTATTTT,CASSWTGKDTQYF
15,TRBV2,TRBD1,TRBJ1-5,TGTGCCAGCAGTGTCGGACAGGGGGGTAATCAGCCCCAGCATTTT,CASSVGQGGNQPQHF
14,TRBV27,.,TRBJ2-7,TGTGCCAGCAGTGCCCGAGGCAGGCGCTACGAGCAGTACTTC,CASSARGRRYEQYF
14,TRBV30,.,TRBJ1-2,TGTGCCTGGCTGGGGACCAGGGCAAACTATGGCTACACCTTC,CAWLGTRANYGYTF
10,TRBV12-3/TRBV12-4,.,TRBJ2-1,TGTGCCAGCAGTTTTAATGAGCAGTTCTTC,CASSFNEQFF
13,TRBV11-3,.,TRBJ2-1,TGTGCCAGCAGCTCCGGGCCATACAATGAGCAGTTCTTC,CASSSGPYNEQFF
14,TRBV27,.,TRBJ1-1,TGTGCCAGCAGTTGGGCCACAGGGAATCCCCAAGCTTTCTTT,CASSWATGNPQAFF
15,TRBV6-8,.,TRBJ2-2,TGTGCCAGCACCTTTCCAGGGTTAAACACCGGGGAGCTGTTTTTT,CASTFPGLNTGELFF
14,TRBV28,TRBD2,TRBJ2-5,TGTGCCAGCACTAGCGGGAGCAGACAAGAGACCCAGTACTTC,CASTSGSRQETQYF
14,TRBV27,TRBD1,TRBJ1-1,TGTGCCAGCAGGGGGACAGACATGAACACTGAAGCTTTCTTT,CASRGTDMNTEAFF
13,TRBV19,.,TRBJ1-2,TGTGCCAGTAGTATCGGCATAACCTATGGCTACACCTTC,CASSIGITYGYTF
15,TRBV6-5,.,TRBJ2-7,TGTGCCAGCAGTTACTTTCCGACTCCCACCTACGAGCAGTACTTC,CASSYFPTPTYEQYF
15,TRBV28,TRBD1,TRBJ1-4,TGTGCCAGCAGTTTTGGGACAGGGAGACGTGAAAAACTGTTTTTT,CASSFGTGRREKLFF